These 32 T cell receptor beta chains were all obtained from the same sample, sequenced in a study of identical twins. TCRdb analysed the 5' RACE reads with MiXCR anew, one entry per CDR3 protein. The sample carries 400,000 to 500,000 distinct CDR3 sequences, approximately 18% recorded once. The sample was naive T cells sorted from blood. The receptors were gathered from a man aged 50 to 59 in good health.

This clonotype was seen repeatedly, ten times or more. V is TRBV3-1 and J is TRBJ2-7, with D perhaps given as TRBD1 or TRBD2 (5 bases each). The CDR3 extends over 11 amino acids. The germline V and J ends were trimmed by 3 bases and 11 bases, with 11 bases remaining between them. CDR1 and CDR2 (germline): LGHDT, YNNKEL (reference sequence). CDR3: CASSHLGTEYF. The CDR3 bases are TGTGCCAGCAGCCACCTCGGGACGGAGTACTTC.

This clonotype was counted at least ten times. The J gene is TRBJ1-4, the V gene TRBV7-9; no firm D call. Trimming removed 2 bases from V and 8 bases from J, with 12 bases in between. Germline assignment: CDR1 SEHNR and CDR2 FQNEAQ (reference sequence). This CDR3 region has 14 residues. CDR3 residues: CASSLKKIGEKLFF. CDR3 coding DNA: TGTGCCAGCAGCTTAAAGAAAATCGGGGAAAAACTGTTTTTT.

For this clonotype: One junction end disagrees with the germline gene, perhaps due to a read error. The chain joins TRBV14 to TRBJ2-1; 9 nucleotides match TRBD1. Germline-derived CDR1 and CDR2 are SGHDN and FVKESK. The CDR3 is 11 amino acids. CDR3 in amino acids: CASSRWDRVDF. CDR3 nucleotide sequence: TGTGCCAGCAGCCGCTGGGACAGGGTGGACTTC.

This clonotype turned up a few times. The chain has TRBV28 and TRBJ2-7, with D possibly being TRBD1 or TRBD2 (5 bases each). The V gene's germline CDR1 is MDHEN and CDR2 SYDVKM. The CDR3 contains 16 residues. With 4 bases removed from V and 3 bases from J, the gap between germline ends came to 19 bases. The CDR3 loop reads CASSSQQGRINYEQYF. The DNA for the CDR3 is TGTGCCAGCAGTTCCCAGCAGGGACGGATCAACTACGAGCAGTACTTC. Looking up the rest from reference TRBV28 and TRBJ2-7 gives the full variable domain: DVKVTQSSRYLVKRTGEKVFLECVQDMDHENMFWYRQDPGLGLRLIYFSYDVKMKEKGDIPEGYSVSREKKERFSLILESASTNQTSMYLCASSSQQGRINYEQYFGPGTRLTVT.

The chain carries TRBV11-2 and TRBJ2-1; D might be TRBD2 (6 bases). Trimming left V 1 base short and J 9 bases short, with 16 bases between. CDR1 is SGHAT and CDR2 is FQNNGV in the germline V gene. The CDR3 contains 15 residues. CDR3 sequence reads: CASSLVAGRGGEQFF. CDR3 nucleotide sequence: TGTGCCAGCAGCTTAGTTGCGGGACGGGGCGGTGAGCAGTTCTTC. Looking up the rest from reference TRBV11-2 and TRBJ2-1 gives the full variable domain: EAGVAQSPRYKIIEKRQSVAFWCNPISGHATLYWYQQILGQGPKLLIQFQNNGVVDDSQLPKDRFSAERLKGVDSTLKIQPAKLEDSAVYLCASSLVAGRGGEQFFGPGTRLTVL.

This clonotype was counted at least ten times. The rearrangement joins TRBV4-3 to TRBJ1-1, with D possibly being TRBD1 (6 bases). V gave up 4 bases and J gave up 1 base, with 13 bases separating them. CDR1 is LGHNA, CDR2 YSLEER, per germline. The CDR3 is 15 amino acids. CDR3 DNA: TGCGCCAGCAGCCGATCGGAAGGGGGGAACACTGAAGCTTTCTTT. Translation gives CASSRSEGGNTEAFF.

At least ten counts were recorded for this clonotype. The chain employs TRBV27 and TRBJ2-4; D gene unclear. CDR1 is MNHEY and CDR2 is SMNVEV in the germline V gene (reference sequence). This CDR3 is 14 amino acids long. With 3 bases removed from V and 0 bases from J, the gap between germline ends came to 6 bases. The CDR3 DNA is TGTGCCAGCAGTTTTTCCGCAGCCAAAAACATTCAGTACTTC. It yields the protein CASSFSAAKNIQYF.

The chain recombines TRBV5-1 with TRBJ2-1; no clear D. V lost 0 bases, J lost 12 bases, and 25 bases lay in between. This CDR3 spans 17 amino acids. From germline, CDR1 is SGHRS and CDR2 YFSETQ. CDR3 loop: CASSLARWEGYNDVQFF. The CDR3 nucleotides read TGCGCCAGCAGCTTGGCCCGGTGGGAAGGTTACAATGATGTGCAGTTCTTC. The full variable domain, its missing parts supplied by reference TRBV5-1 and TRBJ2-1, is KAGVTQTPRYLIKTRGQQVTLSCSPISGHRSVSWYQQTPGQGLQFLFEYFSETQRNKGNFPGRFSGRQFSNSRSEMNVSTLELGDSALYLCASSLARWEGYNDVQFFGPGTRLTVL.

This clonotype was counted many times. The V call is TRBV6-5, the J call TRBJ1-1; no firm D call. This CDR3 is built from 14 residues. V gave up 2 bases and J gave up 2 bases, with 9 bases separating them. The V gene's germline CDR1 is MNHEY and CDR2 SVGAGI. The CDR3 region is CASSYGGSNTEAFF. The CDR3 nucleotides read TGTGCCAGCAGTTACGGAGGGAGTAACACTGAAGCTTTCTTT.

V is TRBV2 and J is TRBJ1-6; no clear D. From germline, CDR1 is SNHLY and CDR2 FYNNEI. The CDR3 consists of 15 residues. The V gene lost 3 bases and the J gene lost 8 bases, with 14 bases spanning the gap. The CDR3 sequence is CASSDLESEYSPLHF. The CDR3, as DNA: TGTGCCAGCAGTGACTTGGAAAGCGAGTATTCACCCCTCCACTTT.

This clonotype occurred many times. V gene TRBV6-1 combines with J gene TRBJ1-1, with D unclear. CDR3 length: 13 amino acids. Trimming pared 5 bases from V and 7 bases from J, leaving 14 bases between. Germline V CDR1 and CDR2: MNHNS, SASEGT. Here the CDR3 DNA reads TGTGCCAGCAGTCGAGAGGAGCTCCTTGAAGCTTTCTTT. Amino acids: CASSREELLEAFF.

The CDR3 DNA reads TGCGCCAGCAGCCAACCACAAGGGACTAGCGCAGAGACCCAGTACTTC. Translated, it gives CASSQPQGTSAETQYF. The chain employs TRBV4-1 and TRBJ2-5; 10 nucleotides line up with TRBD2. The length of the CDR3 is 16 residues. Germline CDR1 is MGHRA and CDR2 is YSYEKL. With 2 bases clipped from V and 4 bases from J, the junction kept 7 bases outside the gene matches.

The rearrangement uses TRBV5-6 and TRBJ1-5, with TRBD1 as a possible D gene (5 bases). This CDR3 has 14 residues. Germline CDR1 and CDR2: SGHDT and YYEEEE. The V end was cut by 4 bases, the J end by 4 bases, with 12 bases between. Written as DNA, the CDR3 is TGTGCCAGCAGCCGGGACGGACTGAATCAGCCCCAGCATTTT. This gives the protein CASSRDGLNQPQHF.

This chain uses TRBV25-1 with TRBJ2-2; tentatively, D is TRBD1 or TRBD2 (5 bases each). The CDR3 loop spans 13 amino acids. V lost 2 bases and J lost 8, with 9 bases in between. Germline values: CDR1 MGHDK, CDR2 SYGVNS. The CDR3 DNA sequence: TGTGCCAGCAGTGAAGACTACAGGGGGGAGCTGTTTTTT. Translation: CASSEDYRGELFF. Drawing the rest from reference TRBV25-1 and TRBJ2-2, the complete variable domain is EADIYQTPRYLVIGTGKKITLECSQTMGHDKMYWYQQDPGMELHLIHYSYGVNSTEKGDLSSESTVSRIRTEHFPLTLESARPSHTSQYLCASSEDYRGELFFGEGSRLTVL.

This clonotype was found many times. The gene calls are TRBV12-3 or TRBV12-4 and TRBJ2-2, with TRBD1 identical over 9 bases. This CDR3 contains 17 residues. The junction had 9 bases not matched to a gene; V was cut back by 5 bases and J by 2 bases. Written as DNA, the CDR3 is TGTGCCAGCAGTGCCCTTCTGGGACAGGGCAACACCGGGGAGCTGTTTTTT. This sequence encodes CASSALLGQGNTGELFF.

The chain recombines TRBV10-3 with TRBJ2-1, with 11 bases matching TRBD2. V lost 6 bases to trimming and J lost 6 bases; unmatched junction nucleotides: 4. The CDR3 is made up of 14 amino acids. The germline CDR1 and CDR2 sequences are ENHRY and SYGVKD. DNA for the CDR3: TGTGCCATCAGATTAGCGGGGGGGATCAATGAGCAGTTCTTC. Protein sequence: CAIRLAGGINEQFF.

This sequence joins TRBV10-3 and TRBJ2-2; D is possibly TRBD1 (6 bases). V was shortened by 2 bases and J by 7 bases, with 14 bases between the two germline ends. Germline V gene lookup returns CDR1 ENHRY and CDR2 SYGVKD. CDR3 length: 15 residues. CDR3 in DNA: TGTGCCATCAGTGAGGGCCCACAGGGTTACGGGGAGCTGTTTTTT. Protein: CAISEGPQGYGELFF.

CDR3 residues: CASTWGLADTGELFF. DNA for the CDR3: TGTGCCAGCACTTGGGGACTAGCGGATACCGGGGAGCTGTTTTTT. The chain is built from TRBV12-3 or TRBV12-4 and TRBJ2-2, with 11 bases lining up with TRBD2. The trim removed 7 bases at V and 5 bases at J, leaving 6 bases unmatched. This CDR3 region has 15 residues.

The chain carries TRBV25-1 and TRBJ1-1; D may be TRBD1 (5 bases). This CDR3 is built from 12 residues. Deletions cut 1 base from V and 10 bases from J, with 10 bases between. Germline-derived CDR1 and CDR2 are MGHDK and SYGVNS. CDR3 sequence (DNA): TGTGCCAGCAGTGAATCGGGGGTGGGAGCTTTCTTT. This translates into CASSESGVGAFF.

This clonotype was detected ten times or more. The V and J genes are TRBV5-1 and TRBJ2-5; 11 nucleotides agree with TRBD1. Germline V gene sequence: CDR1 SGHRS, CDR2 YFSETQ. The CDR3 covers 16 residues. V lost 4 bases, J lost 1 base, and 6 bases stayed unmatched. The CDR3 region is CASSLSGQGAQETQYF. CDR3 coding DNA: TGCGCCAGCAGCCTCAGTGGACAGGGGGCCCAAGAGACCCAGTACTTC.

On this clonotype itself: A clone one base away is much larger, so this may be a read error. J is TRBJ1-5 and V is TRBV6-1; D is uncertain. The CDR3 is 14 amino acids. Germline CDR1 reads MNHNS; CDR2 reads SASEGT. Trimming left V 4 bases short and J 0 bases short, with 7 bases between. CDR3 protein: CASSALDSNQPQHF. In DNA, the CDR3 is TGTGCCAGCAGTGCGTTGGATAGCAATCAGCCCCAGCATTTT.

J is TRBJ2-5 and V is TRBV15; D unclear. CDR1 and CDR2 from the germline V gene are LNHNV and YYDKDF (reference sequence). Trimming removed 4 bases at V and 5 bases at J, with 11 bases between. The CDR3 spans 13 residues. The CDR3 nucleotides read TGTGCCACCAGCACCAGAAGGGTTGAGACCCAGTACTTC. Translated: CATSTRRVETQYF.

The chain's CDR3 is CASSQDRPDSPLHF. Here the CDR3 DNA reads TGCGCCAGCAGCCAAGATCGTCCAGACTCACCCCTCCACTTT. The chain has TRBV4-3 and TRBJ1-6, with D unresolved. The CDR3 runs to 14 residues. V gave up 0 bases and J gave up 10 bases, with 10 bases separating them. Germline CDR1 is LGHNA and CDR2 is YSLEER.

The V call is TRBV27, the J call TRBJ2-1; D assignment may be TRBD1 or TRBD2 (5 bases each). The V gene's germline CDR1 is MNHEY and CDR2 SMNVEV (reference sequence). V was shortened by 1 base and J by 0 bases, with 13 bases between the two germline ends. The CDR3 consists of 17 residues. The CDR3 coding sequence is TGTGCCAGCAGTTTATTTGGTGGGGGAAGCTCCTACAATGAGCAGTTCTTC. Translation: CASSLFGGGSSYNEQFF.

This clonotype was seen a handful of times. J is TRBJ2-1 and V is TRBV20-1, with D possibly matching TRBD2 (5 bases). The V and J ends lost 2 bases and 10 bases respectively, with 12 bases between them. The CDR3 contains 12 residues. CDR1 and CDR2 from the germline V gene are DFQATT and SNEGSKA (reference sequence). CDR3 sequence reads: CSARYLAGEQFF. CDR3 DNA: TGCAGTGCTAGATACCTAGCAGGAGAGCAGTTCTTC.

This clonotype has a count of ten or more. The chain carries TRBV6-5 and TRBJ2-3, with D perhaps matching TRBD1 (6 bases). CDR1 MNHEY and CDR2 SVGAGI come from the germline V gene. The CDR3 extends over 12 amino acids. The V end lost 4 bases, the J end lost 6 bases, and 8 bases lay between the germline ends. This CDR3 is CASSSGADTQYF. CDR3 coding DNA: TGTGCCAGCAGTTCAGGGGCTGATACGCAGTATTTT.

In its sample, this clonotype was seen a few times. The chain is built from TRBV5-1 and TRBJ1-1, with D maybe TRBD1 (5 bases). CDR3 size: 16 residues. CDR1 is SGHRS, CDR2 YFSETQ, per germline. V was shortened by 4 bases and J by 4 bases, with 20 bases between the two germline ends. The CDR3 protein is CASSPIRATKGTEAFF. The CDR3 DNA follows: TGCGCCAGCAGCCCCATCAGGGCCACCAAGGGCACTGAAGCTTTCTTT.

In its sample, this clonotype was seen a few times. This rearrangement joins TRBV6-1 to TRBJ1-5; D is perhaps TRBD1 (5 bases). This CDR3 is 17 amino acids long. The V end lost 0 bases, the J end lost 6 bases, and 18 bases lay between the germline ends. Germline CDR1 is MNHNS and CDR2 is SASEGT. In nucleotides, the CDR3 is TGTGCCAGCAGTGAAGCTGTAGGGCAGGGAGGAAGTCAGCCCCAGCATTTT. This sequence encodes CASSEAVGQGGSQPQHF.

In DNA form, the CDR3 reads TGCAGTGCTAGCCGAGTGGGGGGGTACTACGAGCAGTACTTC. It codes for CSASRVGGYYEQYF. The chain joins TRBV20-1 to TRBJ2-7, with TRBD2 matching over 7 bases. The CDR3 runs 14 residues. Germline V gives CDR1 DFQATT, CDR2 SNEGSKA (reference sequence). The trim removed 3 bases at V and 3 bases at J, leaving 8 bases unmatched.

This clonotype was found many times. This chain links TRBV10-3 with TRBJ1-4; D is uncertain. CDR1 ENHRY and CDR2 SYGVKD come from the germline V gene. Trimming removed 10 bases at V and 6 bases at J, with 9 bases between. CDR3 length equals 11 residues. The CDR3 is CASSLDEKLFF. CDR3 coding DNA: TGTGCCAGCAGCTTGGATGAAAAACTGTTTTTT.

This clonotype was seen more than once but under ten times. The rearrangement uses TRBV27 and TRBJ1-6; 7 bases are a match to TRBD1. The CDR3 has 14 amino acids. J lost 4 bases, V lost 6 bases, and 3 bases had no gene match. The germline CDR1 and CDR2 sequences are MNHEY and SMNVEV (reference sequence). The CDR3 is CASSDRAYNSPLHF. Written as DNA, the CDR3 is TGTGCCAGCAGCGACAGGGCTTATAATTCACCCCTCCACTTT.

This clonotype has ten or more counts. V gene TRBV5-1 combines with J gene TRBJ1-6, with D possibly TRBD1 on 5 matching bases. The CDR3 totals 16 residues. V was cut by 6 bases and J by 10 bases, with 23 bases left in between. Germline CDR1 SGHRS, CDR2 YFSETQ. The CDR3 region has the DNA TGCGCCAGCACCCGAGGGGACTCCAGCCCGGCCTCACCCCTCCACTTT. Translated, it gives CASTRGDSSPASPLHF.